A single sample gave rise to the 16 T cell receptor beta chains below, sequenced in a study of vaccination effects on CD4 cells after COVID-19. Viral peptide pools were used in the ViraFEST assay to expand antigen-specific CD4+ T cells, and sequencing came afterward. Culture lasted about 11 days before CD4+ T cell isolation. Previously uninfected by SARS-CoV-2, the vaccine recipients also showed negative nucleocapsid antibodies. These receptors are not linked to any known antigen. The method was immunoSEQ multiplex PCR; TCRdb's version includes in-frame clones alone and lacks a portion of them. The sample yields 20,000 to 30,000 clones, around 70% seen once. This specimen was CD4+ T cells from PBMCs cultured with SARS-CoV-2 spike peptides, taken before COVID-19 vaccination. Receptors originate from a human donor who received a COVID-19 vaccine.

The V and J genes are TRBV5-1 and TRBJ1-2; D is ambiguous. The CDR3 consists of 15 residues. Trimming pared 0 bases from V and 4 bases from J, leaving 13 bases between. Looked up from germline, CDR1 is SGHRS and CDR2 is YFSETQ. The CDR3 nucleotides are TGCGCCAGCAGCTTGGATGTCACGATTCCCTATGGCTACACCTTC. It translates to CASSLDVTIPYGYTF.

V usage is TRBV5-1 and J usage is TRBJ2-1; D uncertain. V dropped 2 bases and J dropped 5 bases, with 8 bases sitting between them. Germline CDR1 and CDR2: SGHRS and YFSETQ. The CDR3 has 13 amino acids. CDR3 DNA sequence: TGCGCCAGCAGCTTTTCTACGAACAATGAGCAGTTCTTC. Encoded protein: CASSFSTNNEQFF.

V and J are TRBV6-2 or TRBV6-3 and TRBJ2-7; D possibly corresponds to TRBD2 (6 bases). This CDR3 is 15 amino acids long. With 5 bases removed from V and 6 bases from J, the gap between germline ends came to 20 bases. Per germline, CDR1 MNHEY and CDR2 SVGEGT. CDR3 region: CASSQTDYRRLEQYF. Written as DNA, the CDR3 is TGTGCCAGCAGTCAAACGGACTATCGCCGACTCGAGCAGTACTTC.

V gene TRBV14 combines with J gene TRBJ2-6; D remains ambiguous. V lost 0 bases and J 0 bases, leaving 9 bases between the germline ends. There are 17 residues in the CDR3. Germline V CDR1 and CDR2: SGHDN, FVKESK. The CDR3 DNA reads as TGTGCCAGCAGCCAAGATGGGTCGACCTCTGGGGCCAACGTCCTGACTTTC. This translates into CASSQDGSTSGANVLTF.

In regard to this clone: Germline is not matched at one junction end, which may reflect a read error. The V and J genes are TRBV12-3 or TRBV12-4 and TRBJ1-2; maybe TRBD1 (5 bases). This CDR3 is built from 12 residues. DNA for the CDR3: TGTGCCAGCAGCCTCCCTGGGGGGAGAGGCTTCTTC. As protein: CASSLPGGRGFF.

The chain joins TRBV6-1 to TRBJ1-2; TRBD1 matches 8 bases. The V and J ends lost 10 bases and 3 bases, in that order; junction bases with no gene match: 4. Germline CDR1 and CDR2: MNHNS and SASEGT. This CDR3 is 12 amino acids long. DNA of the CDR3: TGTGCCACCGGACAGGGCGACTATGGCTACACCTTC. Translated: CATGQGDYGYTF.

The rearrangement joins TRBV3-1 (or the pseudogene TRBV3-2) to TRBJ1-2; tentatively, D is TRBD1 (5 bases). The CDR3 runs to 14 residues. From germline, CDR1 is LGHDT and CDR2 YNNKEL (reference sequence). V was pared by 5 bases and J by 7 bases, with 17 bases between. The CDR3 is CASSTQGQYIGYTF. CDR3 coding DNA: TGTGCCAGCAGCACCCAAGGACAATACATTGGCTACACCTTC.

V usage is TRBV11-3 and J usage is TRBJ2-3; 10 bases align to TRBD2. The germline CDR1 and CDR2 sequences are SGHNT and YENEEA. V gave up 0 bases and J gave up 5 bases; unmatched junction bases: 2. This CDR3 spans 15 amino acids. For the CDR3, the DNA is TGTGCCAGCAGCTTAGATAGCGGGAGGCAAGATACGCAGTATTTT. It yields the protein CASSLDSGRQDTQYF.

This clone was observed once. V usage is TRBV29-1 and J usage is TRBJ2-5; D may correspond to TRBD1 or TRBD2 (6 bases each). Trimming pared 5 bases from V and 3 bases from J, leaving 16 bases between. Looked up from germline, CDR1 is SQVTM and CDR2 is ANQGSEA. The CDR3 consists of 14 residues. The CDR3 DNA reads as TGCAGCGTTCGGGGGCGGGGCCCGGAAGAGACCCAGTACTTC. Protein product: CSVRGRGPEETQYF.

The chain employs TRBV5-1 and TRBJ2-7, with 7 bases lining up with TRBD2. CDR3 size: 12 residues. V was pared by 2 bases and J by 11 bases, with 7 bases of the junction left unmatched. The germline V gene encodes CDR1 SGHRS and CDR2 YFSETQ. The CDR3 protein is CASSFEGGYKYF. The CDR3 DNA is TGCGCCAGCAGCTTTGAGGGAGGGTATAAGTACTTC.

The gene calls are TRBV11-3 and TRBJ1-1; D is unresolved. Trimming took 4 bases from V and 1 from J, leaving 10 bases between them. From germline, CDR1 is SGHNT and CDR2 YENEEA. The CDR3 is made up of 14 amino acids. The CDR3 here is CASSSSAANTEAFF. The CDR3 DNA reads TGTGCCAGCAGCTCTTCTGCCGCGAACACTGAAGCTTTCTTT. The complete variable domain, with remaining parts taken from reference TRBV11-3 and TRBJ1-1, reads EAGVVQSPRYKIIEKKQPVAFWCNPISGHNTLYWYLQNLGQGPELLIRYENEEAVDDSQLPKDRFSAERLKGVDSTLKIQPAELGDSAVYLCASSSSAANTEAFFGQGTRLTVV.

The V call is TRBV24-1, the J call TRBJ1-1; 8 positions match TRBD1. V trimming: 4 bases; J trimming: 0 bases; junction bases outside the gene matches: 9. Germline V CDR1 and CDR2: KGHDR, SFDVKD. The CDR3 covers 17 residues. Here the CDR3 reads CATSETGQAHMNTEAFF. CDR3 coding DNA: TGTGCCACCAGTGAAACGGGACAGGCACACATGAACACTGAAGCTTTCTTT.

The J gene is TRBJ2-1, the V gene TRBV9; no definite D call. V was cut by 0 bases and J by 0 bases, with 7 bases left in between. The CDR3 spans 15 residues. CDR1 and CDR2 (germline): SGDLS, YYNGEE. This CDR3 reads CASSVESLSYNEQFF. The CDR3 DNA sequence: TGTGCCAGCAGCGTAGAGTCCCTCTCCTACAATGAGCAGTTCTTC.

In the case of this clone: At one of its ends the junction is not consistent with the germline gene, which may arise from a read error. This chain uses TRBV11-2 with TRBJ2-5; D may match TRBD1 or TRBD2 (5 bases each). CDR1 is SGHAT, CDR2 FQNNGV, per germline. This CDR3 spans 14 amino acids. The CDR3 DNA sequence: TGTGCCAGCAGCTTGGAACCGGGACCTCACCTCGGGGACTTC. This translates into CASSLEPGPHLGDF.

CDR3 residues: CASSQGVSGNTIYF. The CDR3 DNA reads as TGTGCCAGCAGCCAAGGAGTCTCTGGAAACACCATATATTTT. The genes are TRBV3-1 (or the pseudogene TRBV3-2) and TRBJ1-3; D is ambiguous. V was pared by 1 base and J by 0 bases, with 4 bases between. Per germline, CDR1 LGHDT and CDR2 YNNKEL (reference sequence). The CDR3 sequence is 14 residues long.

The chain combines TRBV27 with TRBJ1-6; D is unclear. Trimming removed 2 bases from V and 11 bases from J, with 13 bases in between. Germline values: CDR1 MNHEY, CDR2 SMNVEV (reference sequence). This CDR3 spans 14 amino acids. The CDR3 sequence is CASSLRVTGAPLHF. In DNA form, the CDR3 reads TGTGCCAGCAGTTTAAGGGTAACTGGAGCACCCCTCCACTTT.